A single sample gave rise to the 22 T cell receptor beta chains below, sequenced in a study of regulatory T cells in long-lasting Graves disease. CDR3 regions were amplified by Arm-PCR using iRepertoire HTBI primers to build TCR beta libraries. TCRdb recomputed calls from the multiplex PCR reads with MiXCR, one row per CDR3 protein. The sample lists 350,000 to 450,000 distinct CDR3 sequences; less than 25% were seen once. Noted time point: persistent/refractory GD, antithyroid drugs over 5 years with positive TRAb. PBMC RNA was the source of the TCR library. The starting material was peripheral blood mononuclear cells (PBMCs), obtained when the disease was refractory, from a patient treated with antithyroid drugs. These receptors all come from a female donor with Graves disease.

The chain combines TRBV20-1 with TRBJ2-1; D is possibly TRBD2 (6 bases). CDR3 length: 12 residues. Germline lookup yields CDR1 DFQATT and CDR2 SNEGSKA (reference sequence). V was pared by 6 bases and J by 9 bases, with 15 bases between. The CDR3 loop reads CSARTNLGEQFF. The CDR3 DNA reads TGCAGTGCGAGGACTAACTTGGGTGAGCAGTTCTTC.

V and J are TRBV19 and TRBJ1-2, with 7 bases aligning to TRBD1. CDR1 is LNHDA, CDR2 SQIVND, per germline (reference sequence). With 3 bases clipped from V and 10 bases from J, the junction kept 5 bases outside the gene matches. This CDR3 has 12 amino acids. For the CDR3, the DNA is TGTGCCAGTAGTATCCGGGACAGATTCTACACCTTC. Translation: CASSIRDRFYTF.

This clonotype was seen a handful of times. This chain connects TRBV27 to TRBJ2-1, with TRBD2 as a possible D gene (6 bases). This CDR3 comprises 14 residues. CDR1 is MNHEY and CDR2 is SMNVEV in the germline V gene (reference sequence). V was pared by 3 bases and J by 3 bases, with 9 bases between. The CDR3 region is CASSFYSGYNEQFF. As DNA, the CDR3 is TGTGCCAGCAGTTTTTATAGCGGCTACAATGAGCAGTTCTTC.

V is TRBV7-9 and J is TRBJ1-4; perhaps TRBD1 as D (5 bases). The CDR3 loop spans 12 amino acids. The germline V gene has CDR1 SEHNR and CDR2 FQNEAQ (reference sequence). Between the trimmed V and J ends, which lost 5 bases and 7 bases, there was a span of 8 bases. The CDR3 coding sequence is TGTGCCAGCAGCCCGGACACTGAAAAACTGTTTTTT. Protein product: CASSPDTEKLFF.

A few counts support this clonotype. V and J are TRBV29-1 and TRBJ2-7, with D perhaps TRBD1 or TRBD2 (5 bases each). The CDR3 has 11 residues. Per germline, CDR1 SQVTM and CDR2 ANQGSEA. V lost 6 bases, J lost 8 bases, and 14 bases lay in between. CDR3 protein: CSVLISGQQYF. CDR3 nucleotides: TGCAGCGTCCTTATTTCGGGACAGCAGTACTTC.

In its sample, this clonotype was seen many times. The V and J genes are TRBV28 and TRBJ2-5, with D maybe TRBD2 (6 bases). CDR3 length: 14 residues. With 8 bases removed from V and 5 bases from J, the gap between germline ends came to 18 bases. The germline V gene encodes CDR1 MDHEN and CDR2 SYDVKM. The CDR3 sequence: CASGRDSSLETQYF. CDR3 nucleotide sequence: TGTGCCAGCGGCCGGGACTCGAGCCTGGAGACCCAGTACTTC. Combining the CDR3 with reference TRBV28 and TRBJ2-5 gives the whole variable domain DVKVTQSSRYLVKRTGEKVFLECVQDMDHENMFWYRQDPGLGLRLIYFSYDVKMKEKGDIPEGYSVSREKKERFSLILESASTNQTSMYLCASGRDSSLETQYFGPGTRLLVL.

This clonotype was picked up a small number of times. The genes are TRBV6-1 and TRBJ2-3; unclear D gene. The CDR3 covers 13 residues. V was trimmed by 4 bases and J by 5 bases, leaving 10 bases between them. Per germline, CDR1 MNHNS and CDR2 SASEGT. The CDR3 nucleotides are TGTGCCAGCAGTGGGGCTCGAGGAGATACGCAGTATTTT. It translates to CASSGARGDTQYF.

The rearrangement joins TRBV19 to TRBJ1-2, with 10 bases matching TRBD1. The CDR3 is 15 residues long. V trimming: 6 bases; J trimming: 3 bases; junction bases outside the gene matches: 7. Germline V gene lookup returns CDR1 LNHDA and CDR2 SQIVND (reference sequence). The CDR3 DNA reads as TGTGCCAGTAGCAAACCGGACAGGGGGGACTATGGCTACACCTTC. Amino acids: CASSKPDRGDYGYTF. Looking up the rest from reference TRBV19 and TRBJ1-2 gives the full variable domain: DGGITQSPKYLFRKEGQNVTLSCEQNLNHDAMYWYRQDPGQGLRLIYYSQIVNDFQKGDIAEGYSVSREKKESFPLTVTSAQKNPTAFYLCASSKPDRGDYGYTFGSGTRLTVV.

At least ten counts were recorded for this clonotype. The chain uses TRBV7-2 and TRBJ2-7; possibly TRBD2 for D (5 bases). The V gene lost 5 bases and the J gene lost 4 bases, with 15 bases spanning the gap. From germline, CDR1 is SGHTA and CDR2 FQGNSA. CDR3 length equals 14 residues. CDR3 amino acids: CASSPASGNYEQYF. The DNA for the CDR3 is TGTGCCAGCAGCCCGGCGTCGGGAAATTACGAGCAGTACTTC.

This clonotype has at least ten counts. This chain joins TRBV12-3 or TRBV12-4 and TRBJ1-1; no clear D. V was shortened by 5 bases and J by 3 bases, with 7 bases between the two germline ends. This CDR3 is 12 amino acids long. For the CDR3, the DNA is TGTGCCAGCAGTGACCAGGACACTGAAGCTTTCTTT. Protein: CASSDQDTEAFF.

This clonotype was found many times. The rearrangement uses TRBV7-2 and TRBJ2-7; D uncertain. V lost 2 bases to trimming and J lost 0 bases, with 2 bases between them. CDR1 SGHTA and CDR2 FQGNSA come from the germline V gene. CDR3 size: 12 residues. The DNA of the CDR3 is TGTGCCAGCAGCTTATACTCCTACGAGCAGTACTTC. Protein product: CASSLYSYEQYF.

This clonotype was detected a few times. The V and J genes are TRBV20-1 and TRBJ1-3; D is undetermined. CDR1 DFQATT and CDR2 SNEGSKA come from the germline V gene (reference sequence). The CDR3 has 15 amino acids. V was cut by 0 bases and J by 0 bases, with 9 bases left in between. CDR3 residues: CSARDHRNSGNTIYF. The CDR3 DNA reads as TGCAGTGCTAGAGACCACCGGAACTCTGGAAACACCATATATTTT.

This clonotype was recorded at least ten times. The V gene is TRBV2, the J gene TRBJ2-6; D ambiguous. V was clipped by 4 bases and J by 5 bases, with 9 bases between them. The germline CDR1 and CDR2 sequences are SNHLY and FYNNEI. The CDR3 loop spans 14 amino acids. CDR3 in amino acids: CASSGVLWANVLTF. CDR3 bases: TGTGCCAGCAGTGGGGTACTTTGGGCCAACGTCCTGACTTTC.

The chain recombines TRBV18 with TRBJ1-5; unclear D gene. Trimming stripped 2 bases from V and 3 bases from J, with 8 bases between. The CDR3 is 14 amino acids. Looked up from germline, CDR1 is KGHSH and CDR2 is LQKENI. The CDR3 here is CASSPGADNQPQHF. The CDR3 region has the DNA TGTGCCAGCTCACCAGGAGCAGACAATCAGCCCCAGCATTTT.

In its sample, this clonotype was seen a few times. This chain uses TRBV7-9 with TRBJ1-1, with TRBD1 as a possible D gene (6 bases). V lost 5 bases and J lost 7, with 14 bases in between. This CDR3 comprises 13 residues. Germline-derived CDR1 and CDR2 are SEHNR and FQNEAQ (reference sequence). The CDR3 coding sequence is TGTGCCAGCAGCCATGAAGGGGGTCATGAAGCTTTCTTT. As protein: CASSHEGGHEAFF.

V and J are TRBV29-1 and TRBJ1-1; D unclear. Trimming shortened V by 7 bases and J by 1 base, and 13 bases separated the two germline ends. CDR3 length: 13 amino acids. Germline V CDR1 and CDR2: SQVTM, ANQGSEA. This CDR3 reads CSERGSRNTEAFF. The CDR3 DNA reads as TGCAGCGAAAGAGGGTCGAGGAACACTGAAGCTTTCTTT. Variable domain in full (rest from reference TRBV29-1 and TRBJ1-1): SAVISQKPSRDICQRGTSLTIQCQVDSQVTMMFWYRQQPGQSLTLIATANQGSEATYESGFVIDKFPISRPNLTFSTLTVSNMSPEDSSIYLCSERGSRNTEAFFGQGTRLTVV.

The chain is built from TRBV3-1 and TRBJ2-7, with 8 bases matching TRBD2. Germline V gene sequence: CDR1 LGHDT, CDR2 YNNKEL (reference sequence). This CDR3 comprises 14 residues. Trimming removed 6 bases from V and 3 bases from J; junction bases left unmatched: 7. The CDR3 spells CASSPGLGRYEQYF. The DNA of the CDR3 is TGTGCCAGCAGTCCGGGACTAGGTCGCTACGAGCAGTACTTC.

This clonotype was detected many times. This chain uses TRBV30 with TRBJ1-5; D is possibly TRBD1 (6 bases). Deletions cut 0 bases from V and 7 bases from J, with 10 bases between. The CDR3 runs 13 residues. Germline V gene lookup returns CDR1 GTSNPN and CDR2 SVGIG (reference sequence). CDR3 nucleotide sequence: TGTGCCTGGAGTGTACAGGGCGGACAGCCCCAGCATTTT. Its protein product is CAWSVQGGQPQHF.

This clonotype was observed at least ten times. The rearrangement uses TRBV6-1 and TRBJ2-2; no clear D gene. The germline V and J ends were trimmed by 10 bases and 3 bases, with 15 bases remaining between them. CDR1 and CDR2 from the germline V gene are MNHNS and SASEGT. The CDR3 is made up of 14 amino acids. CDR3 amino acids: CATSDPLHTGELFF. CDR3 coding DNA: TGTGCCACTTCGGACCCGTTACACACCGGGGAGCTGTTTTTT.

This clonotype was counted many times. The chain uses TRBV15 and TRBJ1-5, with TRBD1 matching over 9 bases. The V gene end was trimmed by 0 bases and the J gene end by 6 bases; junction bases not matched to a gene: 6. Germline-derived CDR1 and CDR2 are LNHNV and YYDKDF (reference sequence). The CDR3 spans 16 residues. DNA for the CDR3: TGTGCCACCAGCAGAGATTTGGGACAGGGATCTCAGCCCCAGCATTTT. Its protein product is CATSRDLGQGSQPQHF. The entire variable domain, with the rest obtained from reference TRBV15 and TRBJ1-5, is as follows: DAMVIQNPRYQVTQFGKPVTLSCSQTLNHNVMYWYQQKSSQAPKLLFHYYDKDFNNEADTPDNFQSRRPNTSFCFLDIRSPGLGDTAMYLCATSRDLGQGSQPQHFGDGTRLSIL.

This clonotype was seen many times. The V gene is TRBV2, the J gene TRBJ2-2; D remains unclear. Germline values: CDR1 SNHLY, CDR2 FYNNEI. With 10 bases removed from V and 8 bases from J, the gap between germline ends came to 17 bases. CDR3 length: 13 amino acids. CDR3 in DNA: TGTGCCACCAAAGAAGCGACGTGGGGGGAGCTGTTTTTT. This translates into CATKEATWGELFF.

This clonotype was recorded many times. The V gene is TRBV12-3 or TRBV12-4, the J gene TRBJ2-7; tentatively, D is TRBD2 (6 bases). This CDR3 has 15 residues. V gave up 3 bases and J gave up 4 bases, with 16 bases separating them. This chain's CDR3 is CASSLGGPRVYEQYF. The CDR3 DNA sequence: TGTGCCAGCAGTTTGGGGGGACCGCGGGTTTACGAGCAGTACTTC.